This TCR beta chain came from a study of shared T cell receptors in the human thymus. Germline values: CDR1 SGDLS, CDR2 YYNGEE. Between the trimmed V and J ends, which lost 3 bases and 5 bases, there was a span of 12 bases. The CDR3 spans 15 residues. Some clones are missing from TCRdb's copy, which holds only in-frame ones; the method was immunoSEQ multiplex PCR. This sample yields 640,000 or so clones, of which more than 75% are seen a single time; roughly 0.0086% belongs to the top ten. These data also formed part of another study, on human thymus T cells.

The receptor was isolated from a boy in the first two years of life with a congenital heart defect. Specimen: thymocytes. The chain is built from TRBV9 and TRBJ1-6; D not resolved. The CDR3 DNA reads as TGTGCCAGCAGCGAGGGAGGAGGACATAATTCACCCCTCCACTTT. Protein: CASSEGGGHNSPLHF.